These 23 T cell receptor beta chains came from one sample sequenced in a study of T cells in Graves' hyperthyroidism and ophthalmopathy. Amplified TCR beta CDR3 regions derived from RNA transcripts. TCR CDR3 regions were first amplified by RT-PCR with HTBI primers. Each CDR3 protein gets one entry after TCRdb re-called the multiplex PCR reads with MiXCR. The data show about 290,000 distinct CDR3 sequences, approximately 14% seen once. The sequenced sample consisted of blood. These receptors came from a middle-aged woman with Graves' hyperthyroidism.

In its sample, this clonotype was seen many times. The genes are TRBV5-1 and TRBJ1-1; D is undetermined. CDR3 length: 12 amino acids. Germline V lookup: CDR1 SGHRS, CDR2 YFSETQ. V was clipped by 2 bases and J by 11 bases, with 13 bases between them. In DNA form, the CDR3 reads TGCGCCAGCAGCTTAGAGGAGGGTAGGGCTTTCTTT. Protein product: CASSLEEGRAFF. The full variable domain, with the rest looked up from reference TRBV5-1 and TRBJ1-1, is KAGVTQTPRYLIKTRGQQVTLSCSPISGHRSVSWYQQTPGQGLQFLFEYFSETQRNKGNFPGRFSGRQFSNSRSEMNVSTLELGDSALYLCASSLEEGRAFFGQGTRLTVV.

The CDR3 sequence: CASSQDPVPQYF. In nucleotides, the CDR3 is TGTGCCAGCAGCCAAGATCCGGTGCCGCAGTACTTC. The chain joins TRBV14 to TRBJ2-7; D remains ambiguous. From germline, CDR1 is SGHDN and CDR2 FVKESK. CDR3 length: 12 residues. V was shortened by 0 bases and J by 9 bases, with 9 bases between the two germline ends.

This clonotype was observed many times. The rearrangement uses TRBV20-1 and TRBJ2-2, with D maybe TRBD2 (6 bases). Germline V gene sequence: CDR1 DFQATT, CDR2 SNEGSKA (reference sequence). This CDR3 region has 17 residues. The ends were cut back, 0 bases at V and 6 bases at J, with 20 bases in the middle. The CDR3 nucleotides read TGCAGTGCTAGAGATCGGTGGGCTAGCGACCTCGCCGGGGAGCTGTTTTTT. Amino acid sequence: CSARDRWASDLAGELFF.

In this sample, this clonotype turned up a few times. The junction shows a germline mismatch at one end, possibly a read error. The J gene is TRBJ2-7, the V gene TRBV27; D gene uncertain. The germline gives CDR1 MNHEY, CDR2 SMNVEV (reference sequence). The CDR3 loop spans 13 amino acids. Here the CDR3 reads CTSSPPGAYEQYF. The CDR3 nucleotides are TGTACCAGCAGTCCCCCAGGCGCCTACGAGCAGTACTTC.

This clonotype occurred a few times. This sequence joins TRBV24-1 and TRBJ2-2, with a possible D match to TRBD2 (6 bases). The CDR3 contains 13 residues. Germline lookup yields CDR1 KGHDR and CDR2 SFDVKD. Trimming took 12 bases from V and 3 from J, leaving 13 bases between them. CDR3 loop: CASGTWDTGELFF. The CDR3 coding sequence is TGTGCCTCCGGGACTTGGGACACCGGGGAGCTGTTTTTT.

This clonotype was seen at least ten times. The chain carries TRBV7-8 and TRBJ2-1; D call uncertain. With 2 bases removed from V and 4 bases from J, the gap between germline ends came to 9 bases. This CDR3 is 14 amino acids long. The germline V gene has CDR1 SGHVS and CDR2 FQNEAQ. The CDR3 DNA sequence: TGTGCCAGCAGCTTAAGGGCTACTTACAATGAGCAGTTCTTC. As protein: CASSLRATYNEQFF.

This clonotype was counted at least ten times. The rearrangement uses TRBV28 and TRBJ2-2; D may be TRBD2 (5 bases). Trimming stripped 10 bases from V and 0 bases from J, with 12 bases between. CDR3 length equals 14 residues. Per germline, CDR1 MDHEN and CDR2 SYDVKM. The CDR3 protein is CATLGGPNTGELFF. CDR3 nucleotide sequence: TGTGCCACCCTAGGAGGTCCGAACACCGGGGAGCTGTTTTTT.

The chain joins TRBV28 to TRBJ2-7; D is ambiguous. This CDR3 spans 12 amino acids. Germline V gives CDR1 MDHEN, CDR2 SYDVKM. The CDR3 is CVAAADSYEQYF. CDR3 bases: TGTGTGGCGGCCGCCGATTCCTACGAGCAGTACTTC.

The chain is built from TRBV5-1 and TRBJ2-4, with D possibly TRBD1 on 6 matching bases. This CDR3 has 14 amino acids. Germline V gene sequence: CDR1 SGHRS, CDR2 YFSETQ. V gave up 0 bases and J gave up 7 bases, with 11 bases separating them. The CDR3 DNA follows: TGCGCCAGCAGCTTGGGTGACCAGGGGAACATTCAGTACTTC. As protein: CASSLGDQGNIQYF.

Many counts were recorded for this clonotype. This sequence joins TRBV12-3 or TRBV12-4 and TRBJ2-2, with D hard to call. Trimming cost V 8 bases and J 0 bases, with 16 bases left between them. The CDR3 covers 16 residues. The CDR3 DNA is TGTGCCAGCTCTGTGTCTTCGAGGTCGAACACCGGGGAGCTGTTTTTT. Encoded protein: CASSVSSRSNTGELFF.

The table lists this clonotype with many counts. The chain uses TRBV4-1 and TRBJ2-7; D remains ambiguous. The CDR3 has 16 amino acids. Germline V gives CDR1 MGHRA, CDR2 YSYEKL. V was trimmed by 2 bases and J by 2 bases, leaving 16 bases between them. CDR3 bases: TGCGCCAGCAGCCAAACCGAGGAGTTAGGTCCCTACGAGCAGTACTTC. Amino acids: CASSQTEELGPYEQYF.

The genes are TRBV7-6 and TRBJ2-5, with D perhaps matching TRBD1 (5 bases). CDR1 and CDR2 (germline): SGHVS, FNYEAQ. CDR3 size: 15 residues. V dropped 0 bases and J dropped 1 base, with 9 bases sitting between them. CDR3 amino acids: CASSLAGRGQETQYF. CDR3 nucleotides: TGTGCCAGCAGCTTAGCCGGAAGGGGCCAAGAGACCCAGTACTTC.

This clonotype was observed many times. The chain couples TRBV7-8 to TRBJ2-5; tentatively, D is TRBD1 (6 bases). This CDR3 contains 11 residues. V gave up 5 bases and J gave up 13 bases, with 14 bases separating them. Germline loops: CDR1 SGHVS, CDR2 FQNEAQ. CDR3 protein: CASSLRDNRYF. CDR3 coding DNA: TGTGCCAGCAGCCTCCGGGACAACCGGTACTTC.

The J gene is TRBJ1-2, the V gene TRBV13; D gene unclear. Germline values: CDR1 PRHDT, CDR2 FYEKMQ (reference sequence). CDR3 length: 15 residues. V lost 3 bases and J 4 bases, leaving 15 bases between the germline ends. This CDR3 reads CASSFGTGVLYGYTF. Here the CDR3 DNA reads TGTGCCAGCAGCTTCGGTACCGGGGTACTCTATGGCTACACCTTC.

The chain is built from TRBV5-4 and TRBJ2-7, with D tentatively TRBD2 (6 bases). V shed 1 base and J shed 5 bases, with 13 bases lying between them. The germline CDR1 and CDR2 sequences are SGHNT and YYREEE (reference sequence). The CDR3 runs 14 residues. The CDR3: CASSLSGDWNEQYF. CDR3 sequence (DNA): TGTGCCAGCAGCTTGTCGGGAGACTGGAACGAGCAGTACTTC.

This clonotype was recorded a few times. A much larger clone is a single base away; this may be a read error. The chain recombines TRBV12-3 or TRBV12-4 with TRBJ2-5; D possibly corresponds to TRBD1 (5 bases). The ends were cut back, 4 bases at V and 7 bases at J, with 19 bases in the middle. The CDR3 is 15 residues long. The CDR3 here is CASSSQTVGPGTQYF. In DNA form, the CDR3 reads TGTGCCAGCAGTTCCCAGACAGTCGGCCCAGGGACCCAGTACTTC.

This clonotype has at least ten counts. The genes are TRBV28 and TRBJ2-3, with TRBD1 identical over 8 bases. The CDR3 is 16 amino acids. Losses at the gene ends were 4 bases for V and 0 bases for J; bases not matched to a gene: 6. CDR1 is MDHEN and CDR2 is SYDVKM in the germline V gene. The CDR3 protein is CASSSDRGVSTDTQYF. The CDR3 DNA sequence: TGTGCCAGCAGTTCAGACAGGGGAGTTAGCACAGATACGCAGTATTTT.

This clonotype was counted many times. V gene TRBV6-1 combines with J gene TRBJ2-3; either TRBD1 or TRBD2 may supply D (5 bases each). V was shortened by 7 bases and J by 6 bases, with 20 bases between the two germline ends. The CDR3 covers 15 residues. The germline CDR1 and CDR2 sequences are MNHNS and SASEGT. The CDR3 sequence is CASTSRGGPLDTQYF. CDR3 DNA sequence: TGTGCCAGCACCTCCCGGGGCGGGCCGTTGGATACGCAGTATTTT.

This clonotype was picked up a small number of times. The chain carries TRBV9 and TRBJ2-1; no definite D call. V lost 3 bases and J 1 base, leaving 8 bases between the germline ends. This CDR3 is built from 14 residues. CDR1 and CDR2 (germline): SGDLS, YYNGEE. DNA of the CDR3: TGTGCCAGCAGCGCCAGTGAGTCCTACAATGAGCAGTTCTTC. It specifies CASSASESYNEQFF.

The chain carries TRBV24-1 and TRBJ2-1, with D possibly called TRBD1 or TRBD2 (5 bases each). There are 19 residues in the CDR3. The germline gives CDR1 KGHDR, CDR2 SFDVKD. Trimming took off 4 bases at V and 3 bases at J, with 24 bases between the two ends. Here the CDR3 reads CATSDRTGTPGRGYNEQFF. The CDR3 DNA sequence: TGTGCCACCAGTGACCGAACCGGGACCCCTGGTAGAGGCTACAATGAGCAGTTCTTC.

In its sample, this clonotype was seen many times. The rearrangement uses TRBV10-3 and TRBJ2-7; D may be TRBD1 (5 bases). V lost 2 bases and J 6 bases, leaving 11 bases between the germline ends. The CDR3 is 13 amino acids. Germline assignment: CDR1 ENHRY and CDR2 SYGVKD. In nucleotides, the CDR3 is TGTGCCATCAGTGAGCAGGGTCTGGGCGAGCAGTACTTC. This sequence encodes CAISEQGLGEQYF.

This clonotype appeared a few times. This chain connects TRBV20-1 to TRBJ2-1; D is uncertain. V lost 0 bases, J lost 5 bases, and 11 bases lay in between. CDR3 length: 14 residues. Germline CDR1 and CDR2: DFQATT and SNEGSKA (reference sequence). CDR3: CSARESEWDNEQFF. CDR3 bases: TGCAGTGCTAGAGAATCCGAATGGGACAATGAGCAGTTCTTC.

This clonotype was recorded many times. The J gene is TRBJ2-7, the V gene TRBV20-1; 9 bases line up with TRBD1. This CDR3 has 13 amino acids. The V gene end was trimmed by 5 bases and the J gene end by 3 bases; junction bases not matched to a gene: 5. Germline loops: CDR1 DFQATT, CDR2 SNEGSKA (reference sequence). The CDR3 sequence is CSAAGTGFYEQYF. The CDR3, as DNA: TGCAGTGCTGCCGGGACAGGGTTCTACGAGCAGTACTTC.